This paragraph reports one T cell receptor (beta chain). Clones were read by immunoSEQ multiplex PCR, and TCRdb kept only the in-frame ones, dropping some. The sample has approximately 220,000 clones, 85% to 90% seen once. Germline CDR1 is SGHRS and CDR2 is YFSETQ. Trimming removed 4 bases at V and 3 bases at J, with 17 bases between. This CDR3 comprises 16 residues. This sample was taken from a study of blood T cell repertoires in COVID-19. Whole-study context: Sample material is recorded as cDNA or gDNA derived from T cells, B-cell-depleted T cells, or PBMCs.

V usage is TRBV5-1 and J usage is TRBJ2-1, with a possible D match to TRBD1 (6 bases). The receptor was isolated from a man between 45 and 60 years old with acute or convalescent COVID-19. The material sequenced was peripheral blood. The CDR3 is CASSPTLGQNYNEQFF. CDR3 bases: TGCGCCAGCAGCCCTACTCTCGGACAGAACTACAATGAGCAGTTCTTC. The full variable domain, its missing parts supplied by reference TRBV5-1 and TRBJ2-1, is KAGVTQTPRYLIKTRGQQVTLSCSPISGHRSVSWYQQTPGQGLQFLFEYFSETQRNKGNFPGRFSGRQFSNSRSEMNVSTLELGDSALYLCASSPTLGQNYNEQFFGPGTRLTVL.